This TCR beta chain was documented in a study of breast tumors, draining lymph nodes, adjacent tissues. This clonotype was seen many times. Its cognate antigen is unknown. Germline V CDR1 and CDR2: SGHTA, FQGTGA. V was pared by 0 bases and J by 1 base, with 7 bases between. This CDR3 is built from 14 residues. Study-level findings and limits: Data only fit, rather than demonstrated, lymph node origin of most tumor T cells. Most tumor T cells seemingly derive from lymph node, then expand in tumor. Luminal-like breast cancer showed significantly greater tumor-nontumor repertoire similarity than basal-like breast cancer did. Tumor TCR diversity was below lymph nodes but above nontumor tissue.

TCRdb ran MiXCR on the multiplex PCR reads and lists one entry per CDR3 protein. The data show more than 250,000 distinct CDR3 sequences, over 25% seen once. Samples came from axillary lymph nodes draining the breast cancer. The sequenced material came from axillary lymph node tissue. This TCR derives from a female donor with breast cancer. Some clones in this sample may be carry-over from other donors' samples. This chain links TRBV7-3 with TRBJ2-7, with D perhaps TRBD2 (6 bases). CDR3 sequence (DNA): TGTGCCAGCAGCTTAACACTAGCATCCTACGAGCAGTACTTC. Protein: CASSLTLASYEQYF. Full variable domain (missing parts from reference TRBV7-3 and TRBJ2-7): GAGVSQTPSNKVTEKGKYVELRCDPISGHTALYWYRQSLGQGPEFLIYFQGTGAADDSGLPNDRFFAVRPEGSVSTLKIQRTERGDSAVYLCASSLTLASYEQYFGPGTRLTVT.